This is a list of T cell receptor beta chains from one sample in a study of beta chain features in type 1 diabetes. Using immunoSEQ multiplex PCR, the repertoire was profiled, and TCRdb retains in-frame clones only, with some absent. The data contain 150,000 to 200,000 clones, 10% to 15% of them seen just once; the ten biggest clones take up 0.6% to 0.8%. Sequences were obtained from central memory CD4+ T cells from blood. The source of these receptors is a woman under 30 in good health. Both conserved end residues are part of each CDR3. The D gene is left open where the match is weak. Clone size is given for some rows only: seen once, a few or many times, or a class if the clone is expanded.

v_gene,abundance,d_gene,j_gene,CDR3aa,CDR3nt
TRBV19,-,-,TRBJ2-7,CASKGGVADYEQYF,TGTGCCAGTAAAGGGGGGGTAGCGGACTACGAGCAGTACTTC
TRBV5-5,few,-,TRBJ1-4,CASSSLPESATNEKLFF,TGTGCCAGCAGCTCCTTACCCGAGTCGGCAACTAATGAAAAACTGTTTTTT
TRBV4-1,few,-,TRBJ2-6,CASSQSTGFSGANVLTF,TGCGCCAGCAGCCAATCGACGGGGTTCTCTGGGGCCAACGTCCTGACTTTC
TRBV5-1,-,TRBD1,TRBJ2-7,CASRFQGAREQYF,TGCGCCAGCAGATTTCAGGGGGCTCGCGAGCAGTACTTC
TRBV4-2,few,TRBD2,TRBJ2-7,CASSQGGLVRPYEQYF,TGTGCCAGCAGCCAGGGCGGACTAGTCAGACCCTACGAGCAGTACTTC
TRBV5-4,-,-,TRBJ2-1,CASTPAPGERFF,TGTGCCAGCACCCCCGCGCCGGGAGAGCGATTCTTC
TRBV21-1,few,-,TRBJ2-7,CASSKAGLAGKSEQYF,TGTGCCAGCAGCAAAGCTGGTCTAGCGGGAAAGTCGGAGCAGTACTTC
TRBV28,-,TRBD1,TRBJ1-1,CASSGTGGYTEAFF,TGTGCCAGCAGTGGGACAGGGGGATACACTGAAGCTTTCTTT
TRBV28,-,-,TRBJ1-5,CASSLPGSRNQPQHF,TGTGCCAGCAGTTTACCAGGCAGCCGAAATCAGCCCCAGCATTTT
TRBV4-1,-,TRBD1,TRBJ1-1,CASSQVGQANTEAFF,TGCGCCAGCAGCCAAGTGGGACAGGCTAACACTGAAGCTTTCTTT
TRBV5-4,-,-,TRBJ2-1,CASSLPTGNEQFF,TGTGCCAGCAGCTTGCCCACCGGCAATGAGCAGTTCTTC
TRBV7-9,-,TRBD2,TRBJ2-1,CASRVSGSNEQFF,TGTGCCAGCAGGGTTAGCGGGAGCAATGAGCAGTTCTTC
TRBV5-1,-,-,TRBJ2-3,CASSLVPDTQYF,TGCGCCAGCAGCTTGGTCCCTGATACGCAGTATTTT
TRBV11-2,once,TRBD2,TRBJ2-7,CASSPGLAESSSYEQYF,TGTGCCAGCAGCCCAGGACTAGCGGAGAGTAGCTCCTACGAGCAGTACTTC
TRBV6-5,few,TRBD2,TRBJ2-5,CASSYTLAGGETQYF,TGTGCCAGCAGTTACACCTTAGCGGGAGGAGAGACCCAGTACTTC
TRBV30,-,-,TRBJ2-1,CAWAGQSYNEQFF,TGTGCCTGGGCTGGACAGTCCTACAATGAGCAGTTCTTC